One T cell receptor beta chain is described in this entry. Germline V gives CDR1 SGDLS, CDR2 YYNGEE. This CDR3 region has 15 residues. The J segment lost 5 bases and the V segment lost 4 bases, leaving 4 bases of the junction unmatched. The data derive from a study of blood T cell repertoires in COVID-19. Overall study context: The United States, Italy and Spain provided the acute and convalescent COVID-19 samples. Nucleic acid was either cDNA or gDNA, and it came from T cells, B-cell-depleted T cells, or PBMCs.

Original data processing: Scientists estimated how many nucleated cells there were by amplifying reference gene primers. Clones were read by immunoSEQ multiplex PCR, and TCRdb kept only the in-frame ones, dropping some. Clonal size and the V and J genes are those of that table, whereas D and trimming came from the DNA. The profile shows 110,000 to 150,000 clones, about 90% of them singletons. Sequenced material: peripheral blood. This chain joins TRBV9 and TRBJ1-6; TRBD1 matches at 9 bases. The sequence came from an older woman with acute or convalescent COVID-19. The CDR3 DNA reads TGTGCCAGCAGCCCACAGGGGGCAAATAATTCACCCCTCCACTTT. Its translation is CASSPQGANNSPLHF.